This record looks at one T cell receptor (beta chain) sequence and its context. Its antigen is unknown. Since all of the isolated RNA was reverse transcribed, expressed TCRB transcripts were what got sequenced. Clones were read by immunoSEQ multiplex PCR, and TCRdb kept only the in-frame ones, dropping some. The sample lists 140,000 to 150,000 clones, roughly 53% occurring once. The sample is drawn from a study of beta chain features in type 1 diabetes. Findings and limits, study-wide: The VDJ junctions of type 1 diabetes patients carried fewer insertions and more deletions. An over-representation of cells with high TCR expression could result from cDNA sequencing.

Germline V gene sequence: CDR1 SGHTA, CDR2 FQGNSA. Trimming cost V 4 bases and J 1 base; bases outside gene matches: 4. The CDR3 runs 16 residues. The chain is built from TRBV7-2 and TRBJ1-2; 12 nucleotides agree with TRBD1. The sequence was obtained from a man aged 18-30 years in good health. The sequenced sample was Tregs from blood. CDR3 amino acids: CASSWGTGGHNYGYTF. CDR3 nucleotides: TGTGCCAGCAGCTGGGGGACAGGGGGCCATAACTATGGCTACACCTTC.